This passage covers 10 T cell receptor beta chains from one sample sequenced in a study of T cell repertoires and HLA-DP antigens. Label signifies: CD137+ CD4 T cells sorted after culture with HeLa expressing allogeneic HLA-DP. Cells were stimulated with HeLa cells transduced with HLA-DPA1/DPB1, HLA-DM, invariant chain and CD80. CD4+ cells expanded for around 14 days were restimulated about a day with allogeneic-DPB1 HeLa cells. Sequenced by immunoSEQ multiplex PCR; TCRdb stores in-frame clones only, minus some. The sample has about 170 clones; about three fifths are singletons. The specimen was alloreactive CD137+ CD4+ T cells from cultured PBMCs. As for subset: CD137+ CD4+ cells sorted after around 26 h restimulation with the allogeneic HLA-DP-expressing HeLa cells. All receptors come from a middle-aged man in good health and CMV-seronegative.

The gene calls are TRBV10-3 and TRBJ2-7; tentatively, D is TRBD1 or TRBD2 (5 bases each). Germline CDR1 and CDR2: ENHRY and SYGVKD. The CDR3 spans 14 residues. The V and J ends lost 5 bases and 6 bases respectively, with 17 bases between them. CDR3 bases: TGTGCCATCAGTACGCCGGGACGGCCTTTCGAGCAGTACTTC. Protein sequence: CAISTPGRPFEQYF.

The genes are TRBV5-1 and TRBJ2-1; TRBD2 agrees at 11 bases. Germline CDR1 is SGHRS and CDR2 is YFSETQ. V lost 2 bases, J lost 5 bases, and 9 bases stayed unmatched. The CDR3 spans 17 residues. The CDR3 protein is CASSLLKTSGGHNEQFF. The CDR3 coding sequence is TGCGCCAGCAGCTTATTGAAAACTAGCGGGGGTCACAATGAGCAGTTCTTC.

There are a few counts of this clone. The genes are TRBV6-1 and TRBJ1-3, with 7 bases that match TRBD1. The J segment lost 0 bases and the V segment lost 6 bases, leaving 5 bases of the junction unmatched. CDR3 length: 15 residues. CDR1 and CDR2 from the germline V gene are MNHNS and SASEGT. The CDR3 sequence is CASRLGQASGNTIYF. CDR3 DNA: TGTGCCAGCAGGTTAGGACAGGCCTCTGGAAACACCATATATTTT.

The chain has TRBV6-1 and TRBJ2-7; possibly TRBD1 or TRBD2 for D (6 bases each). The V gene's germline CDR1 is MNHNS and CDR2 SASEGT. Trimming took off 2 bases at V and 4 bases at J, with 15 bases between the two ends. This CDR3 contains 15 residues. CDR3 sequence: CASSERGARWYEQYF. DNA of the CDR3: TGTGCCAGCAGTGAAAGGGGGGCACGCTGGTACGAGCAGTACTTC.

This chain links TRBV4-2 with TRBJ2-3, with no clear D. V lost 0 bases to trimming and J lost 0 bases, with 7 bases between them. The germline CDR1 and CDR2 sequences are LGHNA and YNFKEQ. The CDR3 consists of 15 residues. CDR3 region: CASSQDLGSTDTQYF. In DNA form, the CDR3 reads TGTGCCAGCAGCCAAGATTTGGGAAGCACAGATACGCAGTATTTT.

The rearrangement joins TRBV5-4 to TRBJ1-1; no firm D call. CDR1 is SGHNT and CDR2 is YYREEE in the germline V gene (reference sequence). There are 15 residues in the CDR3. V shed 1 base and J shed 2 bases, with 12 bases lying between them. For the CDR3, the DNA is TGTGCCAGCAGCTTGCAATTAGGACGAAACACTGAAGCTTTCTTT. Residues: CASSLQLGRNTEAFF.

This clone counts as hyperexpanded. The gene calls are TRBV7-9 and TRBJ2-5, with D perhaps TRBD2 (5 bases). CDR1 SEHNR and CDR2 FQNEAQ come from the germline V gene (reference sequence). CDR3 length equals 13 residues. V was pared by 4 bases and J by 5 bases, with 11 bases between. The CDR3 spells CASSSPPGETQYF. CDR3 nucleotide sequence: TGTGCCAGCAGCTCCCCCCCGGGGGAGACCCAGTACTTC.

By sample share, this clone is hyperexpanded. The genes are TRBV11-2 and TRBJ2-7; maybe TRBD1 (5 bases). Germline V lookup: CDR1 SGHAT, CDR2 FQNNGV. Between the trimmed V and J ends, which lost 1 base and 2 bases, there was a span of 18 bases. The CDR3 runs 17 residues. CDR3 in amino acids: CASSLAHLRQTAYEQYF. In DNA, the CDR3 is TGTGCCAGCAGCTTAGCCCACTTACGTCAGACAGCCTACGAGCAGTACTTC. Supplemented by reference TRBV11-2 and TRBJ2-7, the full variable domain reads EAGVAQSPRYKIIEKRQSVAFWCNPISGHATLYWYQQILGQGPKLLIQFQNNGVVDDSQLPKDRFSAERLKGVDSTLKIQPAKLEDSAVYLCASSLAHLRQTAYEQYFGPGTRLTVT.

This clone was recorded a few times. The chain is built from TRBV11-3 and TRBJ2-7; tentatively, D is TRBD1 (5 bases). Trimming shortened V by 1 base and J by 2 bases, and 18 bases separated the two germline ends. Germline lookup yields CDR1 SGHNT and CDR2 YENEEA. CDR3 length equals 17 residues. The CDR3 loop reads CASSLAHLRQTAYEQYF. The CDR3 DNA reads TGTGCCAGCAGCTTAGCCCACTTACGTCAGACAGCCTACGAGCAGTACTTC. Looking up the rest from reference TRBV11-3 and TRBJ2-7 gives the full variable domain: EAGVVQSPRYKIIEKKQPVAFWCNPISGHNTLYWYLQNLGQGPELLIRYENEEAVDDSQLPKDRFSAERLKGVDSTLKIQPAELGDSAVYLCASSLAHLRQTAYEQYFGPGTRLTVT.

The chain links TRBV28 to TRBJ2-7, with D perhaps matching TRBD1 (5 bases). In germline, CDR1 is MDHEN, CDR2 SYDVKM. CDR3 length: 14 residues. The germline V and J ends were trimmed by 6 bases and 0 bases, with 12 bases remaining between them. The CDR3 here is CASSLPQGSYEQYF. In nucleotides, the CDR3 is TGTGCCAGCAGCCTCCCCCAGGGCTCCTACGAGCAGTACTTC.